Following are 9 T cell receptor beta chains from one sample sequenced in a study of T cells in women clearing cervical HPV infection. TCRdb's table, derived via immunoSEQ multiplex PCR, lists solely in-frame clones and lacks some. The sample totals 40,000 to 60,000 clones. Sequencing used blood buffy coat. These receptors came from a woman between 18 and 75 years old with a cervical HPV16 infection that either progressed to CIN3+ or cleared (not recorded which).

With respect to this clone: The read falls 3 residues short of the CDR3 end, and the missing part is taken from the germline J gene. The V and J genes are TRBV20-1 and TRBJ1-1, with TRBD1 identical over 7 bases. V gave up 6 bases and J gave up 3 bases; unmatched junction bases: 4. The V gene's germline CDR1 is DFQATT and CDR2 SNEGSKA (reference sequence). CDR3 length: 12 residues. CDR3 DNA (partial): TGCAGTGCGTCTACAGGGGACACTGAA. Translating gives CSASTGDTE. The entire CDR3 protein reads CSASTGDTEAFF.

In regard to this clone: The read ends 3 residues shy of where the CDR3 ends; the end is completed using the germline J gene. The chain couples TRBV18 to TRBJ1-2; D unclear. Germline V lookup: CDR1 KGHSH, CDR2 LQKENI. The CDR3 covers 12 residues. The CDR3 DNA, read in part, is TGTGCCAGCTCACGAGTCACAGATACC. Amino acid sequence: CASSRVTDT. The whole CDR3 protein reads CASSRVTDTYTF.

With regard to this clone: Read sequence stops 3 residues before the CDR3 end, and the germline J gene provides the missing end. This chain uses TRBV20-1 with TRBJ1-3, with D unclear. The CDR3 contains 14 residues. Trimming left V 0 bases short and J 0 bases short, with 6 bases between. Germline loops: CDR1 DFQATT, CDR2 SNEGSKA (reference sequence). CDR3 amino acids: CSARDSGSGNTIYF. The CDR3 DNA, read in part, is TGCAGTGCTAGAGACAGCGGCTCTGGAAACACC.

As regards this clone: From the germline J gene comes the end of the CDR3, since the read stops 3 residues before it. The chain has TRBV7-8 and TRBJ1-5; the D gene is possibly TRBD1 (6 bases). In germline, CDR1 is SGHVS, CDR2 FQNEAQ. Trimming left V 5 bases short and J 4 bases short, with 18 bases between. CDR3 size: 16 residues. CDR3 sequence: CASSRSGQSKNQPQHF. The covered CDR3 bases are TGTGCCAGCAGCCGTTCGGGACAATCTAAGAATCAGCCC.

Concerning this clone itself: The CDR3 goes on 3 residues after the read ends, and that part is filled in from the germline J gene. At the DNA level, this CDR3 is encoded by other sequences in the same sample as well. The rearrangement uses TRBV7-8 and TRBJ1-3; TRBD1 matches 7 bases. Germline V lookup: CDR1 SGHVS, CDR2 FQNEAQ. V lost 5 bases and J lost 2; bases outside the gene matches: 9. This CDR3 region has 16 residues. This CDR3 is CASSPGLDRAGNTIYF. The CDR3 bases that were read are TGTGCCAGCAGCCCCGGCCTAGACAGGGCTGGAAACACC.

On this clone itself: The CDR3 goes on 3 residues after the read ends, and that part is filled in from the germline J gene. The chain is built from TRBV5-1 and TRBJ2-1; D gene uncertain. Trimming cost V 1 base and J 5 bases, with 7 bases left between them. Germline CDR1 SGHRS, CDR2 YFSETQ. The CDR3 is 13 residues long. CDR3 sequence reads: CASSLNPNNEQFF. The covered CDR3 bases are TGCGCCAGCAGCTTGAACCCTAACAATGAG.

About this clone: Read coverage stops 3 residues before the CDR3 terminus; the germline J gene supplies the remainder. V gene TRBV7-9 combines with J gene TRBJ2-7; D not resolved. The germline V gene has CDR1 SEHNR and CDR2 FQNEAQ (reference sequence). The CDR3 runs 13 residues. Trimming removed 3 bases at V and 1 base at J, with 7 bases between. The CDR3 here is CASSFVASYEQYF. Partial CDR3 DNA: TGTGCCAGCAGCTTCGTCGCGTCCTACGAG.

Concerning this clone itself: The CDR3 end is not reached by the read, which stops 3 residues before it; the germline J gene fills it in. The chain has TRBV19 and TRBJ2-3; TRBD1 might be the D (6 bases). CDR1 is LNHDA, CDR2 SQIVND, per germline (reference sequence). The CDR3 sequence is 13 residues long. The covered CDR3 bases are TGTGCCAGTAAACAGGGACCAAATCAGCCG. The encoded protein is CASKQGPNQP. The whole CDR3 sequence is CASKQGPNQPQYF. Variable domain in full (rest from reference TRBV19 and TRBJ2-3): DGGITQSPKYLFRKEGQNVTLSCEQNLNHDAMYWYRQDPGQGLRLIYYSQIVNDFQKGDIAEGYSVSREKKESFPLTVTSAQKNPTAFYLCASKQGPNQPQYFGPGTRLTVL.

With respect to this clone: Read sequence stops 3 residues before the CDR3 end, and the germline J gene provides the missing end. J is TRBJ1-4 and V is TRBV12-3 or TRBV12-4, with D possibly TRBD1 on 5 matching bases. Deletions cut 5 bases from V and 5 bases from J, with 12 bases between. This CDR3 is 14 amino acids long. CDR3 DNA (partial): TGTGCCAGCAGTCGACGGGGGGGGAATGAAAAA. Protein product: CASSRRGGNEK. In full, the CDR3 reads CASSRRGGNEKLFF.